These T cell receptor beta chains were read from a single sample in a study of blood T cell repertoires in COVID-19. The protocol was immunoSEQ multiplex PCR, while the TCRdb copy is restricted to in-frame clones and leaves out a portion. This sample carries 95,000 to 150,000 clones, approximately 70% of them seen once, and the ten largest clones take under 1%. Sequencing used peripheral blood. The receptors here all came from a human donor with acute or convalescent COVID-19. The donor label of this sample is uncertain. Both conserved end residues are part of each CDR3. D genes are given only for firm matches. The listing skips clone size in some rows; elsewhere it reads once, few, many or a size class.

V: TRBV9
size: .
D: TRBD1
J: TRBJ2-3
CDR3: CASSRPRDSSTDTQYF
DNA: TGTGCCAGCAGCCGACCCCGGGACAGCAGCACAGATACGCAGTATTTT

V: TRBV19
size: few
D: TRBD1
J: TRBJ1-1
CDR3: CASGATRDRPNTEAFF
DNA: TGTGCCAGCGGGGCGACGCGGGACAGACCGAACACTGAAGCTTTCTTT

V: TRBV5-6
size: .
D: .
J: TRBJ1-2
CDR3: CASSLRGGRHYGYTF
DNA: TGTGCCAGCAGCTTGCGCGGGGGCCGGCACTATGGCTACACCTTC

V: TRBV2
size: .
D: TRBD2
J: TRBJ2-4
CDR3: CASTPSGGRNIQYF
DNA: TGTGCCAGCACCCCCTCGGGGGGGAGAAACATTCAGTACTTC

V: TRBV15
size: .
D: .
J: TRBJ1-3
CDR3: CATSRDGLSSSGNTIYF
DNA: TGTGCCACCAGCAGAGATGGTCTGAGCTCCTCTGGAAACACCATATATTTT

V: TRBV30
size: .
D: .
J: TRBJ2-3
CDR3: CAWNMASRLTDTQYF
DNA: TGTGCCTGGAATATGGCTAGCAGACTCACAGATACGCAGTATTTT

V: TRBV11-2
size: few
D: .
J: TRBJ2-5
CDR3: CASSLAPGETQYF
DNA: TGTGCCAGCAGCTTAGCTCCAGGAGAGACCCAGTACTTC

V: TRBV30
size: many
D: .
J: TRBJ1-4
CDR3: CAWSVLDEKLFF
DNA: TGTGCCTGGAGTGTACTGGATGAAAAACTGTTTTTT

V: TRBV6-2/TRBV6-3
size: many
D: .
J: TRBJ2-3
CDR3: CASSFERGTDTQYF
DNA: TGTGCCAGCAGTTTTGAGAGGGGCACAGATACGCAGTATTTT

V: TRBV18
size: .
D: TRBD1
J: TRBJ2-5
CDR3: CASSPGTGGETQYF
DNA: TGTGCCAGCTCACCCGGGACAGGGGGAGAGACCCAGTACTTC

V: TRBV11-2
size: .
D: .
J: TRBJ1-4
CDR3: CASSPAVGANEKLFF
DNA: TGTGCCAGCAGCCCAGCTGTGGGAGCAAATGAAAAACTGTTTTTT

V: TRBV6-6
size: .
D: .
J: TRBJ1-4
CDR3: CASSFRLEEKLFF
DNA: TGTGCCAGCAGTTTCCGCTTGGAGGAAAAACTGTTTTTT

V: TRBV28
size: .
D: TRBD1
J: TRBJ1-1
CDR3: CASSFSSTGRPEAFF
DNA: TGTGCCAGCAGTTTCTCCTCGACAGGGAGGCCTGAAGCTTTCTTT

V: TRBV4-1
size: .
D: TRBD2
J: TRBJ2-1
CDR3: CASSRGGGLLDEQFF
DNA: TGCGCCAGCAGCCGCGGGGGGGGCCTTCTCGATGAGCAGTTCTTC

V: TRBV18
size: few
D: .
J: TRBJ2-7
CDR3: CASSPQGGYEQYF
DNA: TGTGCCAGCTCACCGCAGGGAGGCTACGAGCAGTACTTC

V: TRBV4-2
size: .
D: .
J: TRBJ2-2
CDR3: CASSQASPGTGELFF
DNA: TGTGCCAGCAGCCAGGCCTCTCCGGGCACCGGGGAGCTGTTTTTT

V: TRBV6-5
size: .
D: TRBD1
J: TRBJ2-2
CDR3: CATLRTGATGELFF
DNA: TGTGCCACTCTACGGACAGGGGCCACCGGGGAGCTGTTTTTT

V: TRBV19
size: .
D: .
J: TRBJ1-4
CDR3: CASSTTAPATNEKLFF
DNA: TGTGCCAGTAGTACGACAGCCCCCGCAACTAATGAAAAACTGTTTTTT

V: TRBV25-1
size: .
D: .
J: TRBJ1-4
CDR3: CASSKGGANEKLFF
DNA: TGTGCCAGCAGCAAGGGGGGGGCTAATGAAAAACTGTTTTTT

V: TRBV2
size: .
D: .
J: TRBJ2-2
CDR3: CASRDRPNTGELFF
DNA: TGTGCCAGCAGGGACAGACCGAACACCGGGGAGCTGTTTTTT

V: TRBV4-1
size: .
D: .
J: TRBJ2-2
CDR3: CASSPRLANTGELFF
DNA: TGCGCCAGCAGCCCGCGACTCGCGAACACCGGGGAGCTGTTTTTT

V: TRBV5-1
size: .
D: .
J: TRBJ1-6
CDR3: CASSLENRDSPLHF
DNA: TGCGCCAGCAGCTTGGAAAACAGGGATTCACCCCTCCACTTT

V: TRBV27
size: many
D: .
J: TRBJ2-7
CDR3: CASSLSGGNGYEQYF
DNA: TGTGCCAGCAGTTTATCGGGAGGTAACGGCTACGAGCAGTACTTC

V: TRBV18
size: .
D: TRBD1
J: TRBJ1-2
CDR3: CASSPLGQAYGYTF
DNA: TGTGCCAGCTCACCACTCGGACAGGCCTATGGCTACACCTTC

V: TRBV5-1
size: once
D: .
J: TRBJ1-3
CDR3: CASSFQGERTGNTIYF
DNA: TGCGCCAGCAGCTTCCAGGGCGAACGAACTGGAAACACCATATATTTT

V: TRBV18
size: .
D: .
J: TRBJ2-1
CDR3: CASSPNGLLQGYNEQFF
DNA: TGTGCCAGCTCACCGAACGGGTTACTCCAGGGTTACAATGAGCAGTTCTTC

V: TRBV5-5
size: few
D: TRBD1
J: TRBJ1-2
CDR3: CASSLGATGGPNYGYTF
DNA: TGTGCCAGCAGCTTGGGAGCGACAGGGGGACCTAACTATGGCTACACCTTC

V: TRBV3-1/TRBV3-2
size: .
D: .
J: TRBJ2-3
CDR3: CASSQDSRRDTQYF
DNA: TGTGCCAGCAGCCAAGATAGCAGAAGAGATACGCAGTATTTT

V: TRBV6-1
size: .
D: .
J: TRBJ2-1
CDR3: CASSERRQLKQFF
DNA: TGTGCCAGCAGTGAAAGGCGACAGCTTAAGCAGTTCTTC

V: TRBV2
size: .
D: TRBD2
J: TRBJ2-3
CDR3: CASTGGDTQYF
DNA: TGTGCCAGCACGGGGGGAGATACGCAGTATTTT

V: TRBV29-1
size: .
D: TRBD2
J: TRBJ2-1
CDR3: CSLLGGAFYNEQFF
DNA: TGCAGCCTTCTCGGGGGGGCTTTCTACAATGAGCAGTTCTTC

V: TRBV7-9
size: once
D: TRBD1
J: TRBJ2-1
CDR3: CASSPGQGANEQFF
DNA: TGTGCCAGCAGTCCGGGACAGGGGGCCAATGAGCAGTTCTTC

V: TRBV5-1
size: few
D: TRBD2
J: TRBJ2-3
CDR3: CASSPTSGSTDTQYF
DNA: TGCGCCAGCAGCCCGACTAGCGGCTCAACAGATACGCAGTATTTT

V: TRBV6-5
size: .
D: .
J: TRBJ1-6
CDR3: CASSSRDDNSPLHF
DNA: TGTGCCAGCAGTAGCCGGGATGATAATTCACCCCTCCACTTT

V: TRBV19
size: few
D: TRBD2
J: TRBJ2-7
CDR3: CASGLAGTYEQYF
DNA: TGTGCCAGTGGCCTAGCGGGGACCTACGAGCAGTACTTC

V: TRBV5-1
size: few
D: TRBD1
J: TRBJ2-1
CDR3: CASSMGQGRGQFF
DNA: TGCGCCAGCAGCATGGGACAGGGTAGAGGGCAGTTCTTC

V: TRBV6-5
size: .
D: TRBD2
J: TRBJ2-3
CDR3: CASRTSGAVTDTQYF
DNA: TGTGCCAGCCGGACTAGCGGGGCTGTCACAGATACGCAGTATTTT

V: TRBV3-1/TRBV3-2
size: .
D: .
J: TRBJ2-1
CDR3: CASSQDAGSREQFF
DNA: TGTGCCAGCAGCCAAGACGCAGGGTCTCGGGAGCAGTTCTTC

V: TRBV5-1
size: .
D: TRBD1
J: TRBJ2-3
CDR3: CASSPEVGTGSFDTQYF
DNA: TGCGCCAGCAGCCCCGAAGTGGGGACAGGGTCATTTGATACGCAGTATTTT

V: TRBV27
size: .
D: TRBD1
J: TRBJ1-1
CDR3: CASSRTGLQNTEAFF
DNA: TGTGCCAGCAGTCGGACAGGGCTACAGAACACTGAAGCTTTCTTT

V: TRBV5-4
size: .
D: TRBD1
J: TRBJ1-6
CDR3: CASSLGTGNLYSPLHF
DNA: TGTGCCAGCAGCTTGGGGACAGGGAACCTGTATTCACCCCTCCACTTT

V: TRBV4-1
size: .
D: TRBD1
J: TRBJ1-5
CDR3: CASSQDLGQGVKPQHF
DNA: TGCGCCAGCAGCCAAGATCTGGGACAGGGGGTAAAGCCCCAGCATTTT

V: TRBV11-1
size: .
D: .
J: TRBJ2-1
CDR3: CASSLARGENEQFF
DNA: TGTGCCAGCAGCTTAGCACGCGGAGAGAATGAGCAGTTCTTC

V: TRBV5-4
size: .
D: .
J: TRBJ2-1
CDR3: CASSPDTLMNEQFF
DNA: TGTGCCAGCAGCCCGGACACCTTAATGAATGAGCAGTTCTTC

V: TRBV6-6
size: many
D: .
J: TRBJ1-6
CDR3: CASSLGGGGSPPNSPLHF
DNA: TGTGCCAGCAGTCTCGGGGGTGGGGGGAGTCCCCCTAATTCACCCCTCCACTTT

V: TRBV12-3/TRBV12-4
size: .
D: .
J: TRBJ1-1
CDR3: CASSPGPGTEAFF
DNA: TGTGCCAGCAGTCCAGGCCCAGGGACTGAAGCTTTCTTT

V: TRBV24-1
size: .
D: .
J: TRBJ1-1
CDR3: CATLDRLGTEAFF
DNA: TGTGCCACTCTCGACAGGTTGGGCACTGAAGCTTTCTTT

V: TRBV21-1
size: few
D: .
J: TRBJ2-7
CDR3: CASSKEGEQGAYEQYF
DNA: TGTGCCAGCAGCAAAGAGGGAGAACAGGGGGCCTACGAGCAGTACTTC

V: TRBV18
size: few
D: TRBD1
J: TRBJ1-5
CDR3: CASSPSGQGAQPQHF
DNA: TGTGCCAGCTCACCATCGGGACAGGGGGCCCAGCCCCAGCATTTT

V: TRBV5-1
size: .
D: .
J: TRBJ2-5
CDR3: CASSLGSLAYETQYF
DNA: TGCGCCAGCAGCTTGGGATCACTAGCCTACGAGACCCAGTACTTC

V: TRBV5-1
size: few
D: TRBD1
J: TRBJ1-4
CDR3: CASSPTGGFNEKLFF
DNA: TGCGCCAGCAGCCCCACAGGGGGCTTTAATGAAAAACTGTTTTTT

V: TRBV3-1/TRBV3-2
size: .
D: TRBD1
J: TRBJ1-6
CDR3: CASSPQTGTHSPLHF
DNA: TGTGCCAGCAGCCCGCAGACAGGGACCCATTCACCCCTCCACTTT

V: TRBV14
size: few
D: TRBD1
J: TRBJ1-1
CDR3: CASSPMGQDEAFF
DNA: TGTGCCAGCAGCCCAATGGGACAGGATGAAGCTTTCTTT

V: TRBV7-9
size: .
D: .
J: TRBJ1-4
CDR3: CASSFNRVPEKLFF
DNA: TGTGCCAGCAGCTTTAACAGGGTGCCGGAAAAACTGTTTTTT

V: TRBV10-3
size: .
D: .
J: TRBJ2-7
CDR3: CAISTLVGGPSEQYF
DNA: TGTGCCATCAGTACCCTCGTCGGGGGGCCTTCCGAGCAGTACTTC

V: TRBV10-2
size: .
D: .
J: TRBJ1-1
CDR3: CASSSGTGREAFF
DNA: TGCGCCAGCAGTTCCGGTACAGGGAGAGAAGCTTTCTTT

V: TRBV7-3
size: few
D: .
J: TRBJ1-6
CDR3: CASSLGEGGCSPLHF
DNA: TGTGCCAGCAGCCTGGGTGAGGGCGGCTGTTCACCCCTCCACTTT

V: TRBV5-1
size: .
D: TRBD2
J: TRBJ2-3
CDR3: CASSLAGGPSTDTQYF
DNA: TGCGCCAGCAGCTTAGCGGGGGGGCCGAGCACAGATACGCAGTATTTT

V: TRBV28
size: .
D: .
J: TRBJ1-2
CDR3: CASRYLEVDYGYTF
DNA: TGTGCCAGCAGGTACCTGGAGGTCGACTATGGCTACACCTTC